The 23 T cell receptor beta chains listed next were all sequenced from one sample in a study of cytomegalovirus exposure and HLA in healthy donors. The PCR contained 60 Vbeta and 13 Jbeta primers. The table came from immunoSEQ multiplex PCR; TCRdb's copy has only in-frame clones and leaves some out. The sample includes 150,000 to 200,000 clones, about 81% of them seen just once. The specimen sequenced was PBMCs. The receptors come from a woman aged 18-29 years in good health and CMV-seronegative.

This clone was counted only a few times. V is TRBV4-2 and J is TRBJ2-6, with D perhaps matching TRBD1 (6 bases). This CDR3 spans 18 amino acids. Trimming removed 0 bases at V and 0 bases at J, with 12 bases between. Germline values: CDR1 LGHNA, CDR2 YNFKEQ. This CDR3 is CASSQETQGGSGANVLTF. CDR3 nucleotide sequence: TGTGCCAGCAGCCAAGAAACACAGGGTGGCTCTGGGGCCAACGTCCTGACTTTC.

Comment on this clone: Other DNA sequences in the sample encode the same CDR3. This chain uses TRBV18 with TRBJ2-1; 15 positions agree with TRBD2. Germline lookup yields CDR1 KGHSH and CDR2 LQKENI. This CDR3 has 15 residues. With V trimmed by 6 bases and J by 6 bases, 3 bases remained unmatched. CDR3 residues: CASSPGLAGGNEQFF. The CDR3 DNA reads as TGTGCCAGCTCTCCGGGACTAGCGGGAGGCAATGAGCAGTTCTTC. Complete variable domain (other parts from reference TRBV18 and TRBJ2-1): NAGVMQNPRHLVRRRGQEARLRCSPMKGHSHVYWYRQLPEEGLKFMVYLQKENIIDESGMPKERFSAEFPKEGPSILRIQQVVRGDSAAYFCASSPGLAGGNEQFFGPGTRLTVL.

The gene calls are TRBV6-5 and TRBJ1-5; unclear D gene. CDR3 size: 15 residues. In germline, CDR1 is MNHEY, CDR2 SVGAGI. Trimming removed 2 bases at V and 2 bases at J, with 10 bases between. Here the CDR3 reads CASSYTAGGNQPQHF. The CDR3 DNA follows: TGTGCCAGCAGTTACACGGCCGGGGGCAATCAGCCCCAGCATTTT.

This rearrangement joins TRBV2 to TRBJ1-1; TRBD1 matches 7 bases. V gave up 4 bases and J gave up 1 base; unmatched junction bases: 3. The germline gives CDR1 SNHLY, CDR2 FYNNEI. CDR3 length equals 14 residues. CDR3 nucleotides: TGTGCCAGCAGTGTCCAGGGGGGGAACACTGAAGCTTTCTTT. Translating it yields CASSVQGGNTEAFF.

The genes are TRBV11-1 and TRBJ2-1; the D gene is possibly TRBD2 (5 bases). This CDR3 has 16 amino acids. V lost 2 bases to trimming and J lost 0 bases, with 11 bases between them. Germline V gene sequence: CDR1 SGHAT, CDR2 FQDESV (reference sequence). In DNA, the CDR3 is TGTGCCAGCAGCTTACGTCGGGGAAGCTCCTACAATGAGCAGTTCTTC. Its protein is CASSLRRGSSYNEQFF.

V usage is TRBV5-1 and J usage is TRBJ1-1; 9 bases map to TRBD1. After removal of 2 bases from V and 0 bases from J, the junction contained 2 bases not matched to a gene. The CDR3 covers 15 residues. The germline CDR1 and CDR2 sequences are SGHRS and YFSETQ. CDR3 residues: CASSLQGAVNTEAFF. The CDR3, as DNA: TGCGCCAGCAGCTTACAGGGGGCGGTGAACACTGAAGCTTTCTTT.

The chain employs TRBV7-9 and TRBJ1-3; 7 nucleotides match TRBD1. This CDR3 is built from 15 residues. The V gene end was trimmed by 5 bases and the J gene end by 2 bases; junction bases not matched to a gene: 6. CDR1 and CDR2 (germline): SEHNR, FQNEAQ (reference sequence). The CDR3 sequence: CASSRTGETGNTIYF. Written as DNA, the CDR3 is TGTGCCAGCAGCCGAACAGGGGAGACTGGAAACACCATATATTTT.

This clone showed up just once. This chain uses TRBV6-1 with TRBJ1-5, with 9 bases lining up with TRBD1. From germline, CDR1 is MNHNS and CDR2 SASEGT. J was trimmed by 0 bases and V by 6 bases; bases with no gene match: 3. The CDR3 totals 15 residues. CDR3 sequence: CASSTGQGSNQPQHF. CDR3 nucleotides: TGTGCCAGCAGCACGGGACAGGGTAGCAATCAGCCCCAGCATTTT.

The chain employs TRBV30 and TRBJ1-2; D is perhaps TRBD1 (5 bases). The CDR3 length is 11 residues. Germline CDR1 GTSNPN, CDR2 SVGIG (reference sequence). V lost 0 bases and J lost 7, with 6 bases in between. CDR3 DNA sequence: TGTGCCTGGAGTGTAAGGGGTGGCTACACCTTC. Protein: CAWSVRGGYTF.

This clone showed up just once. The rearrangement joins TRBV6-6 to TRBJ1-1; perhaps TRBD1 as D (6 bases). Germline V gene sequence: CDR1 MNHNY, CDR2 SVGAGI (reference sequence). V was pared by 10 bases and J by 0 bases, with 12 bases between. The CDR3 has 13 residues. As DNA, the CDR3 is TGTGCCACCAATGGACAGATGAACACTGAAGCTTTCTTT. Amino acid sequence: CATNGQMNTEAFF.

The V gene is TRBV5-1, the J gene TRBJ2-6; 7 nucleotides agree with TRBD1. Germline CDR1 reads SGHRS; CDR2 reads YFSETQ. J gave up 0 bases and V 0 bases, and 6 bases lay outside the gene matches. The CDR3 is made up of 18 amino acids. The chain's CDR3 is CASSLGWQGDSGANVLTF. Written as DNA, the CDR3 is TGCGCCAGCAGCTTGGGCTGGCAGGGGGACTCTGGGGCCAACGTCCTGACTTTC. The full variable domain, completed using reference TRBV5-1 and TRBJ2-6, is KAGVTQTPRYLIKTRGQQVTLSCSPISGHRSVSWYQQTPGQGLQFLFEYFSETQRNKGNFPGRFSGRQFSNSRSEMNVSTLELGDSALYLCASSLGWQGDSGANVLTFGAGSRLTVL.

V gene TRBV18 combines with J gene TRBJ2-3; D is perhaps TRBD1 (6 bases). The V gene lost 3 bases and the J gene lost 0 bases, with 10 bases spanning the gap. Germline V gives CDR1 KGHSH, CDR2 LQKENI. The CDR3 runs 15 residues. DNA of the CDR3: TGTGCCAGCTCACCCATACAGGGTAGCACAGATACGCAGTATTTT. This translates into CASSPIQGSTDTQYF.

The rearrangement joins TRBV4-2 to TRBJ2-5; 10 bases fit TRBD2. The CDR3 is 15 amino acids. Germline lookup yields CDR1 LGHNA and CDR2 YNFKEQ. The V gene end was trimmed by 4 bases and the J gene end by 5 bases; junction bases not matched to a gene: 7. The CDR3 is CASSREGAGGETQYF. In nucleotides, the CDR3 is TGTGCCAGCAGCCGAGAGGGAGCGGGAGGGGAGACCCAGTACTTC.

V gene TRBV11-2 combines with J gene TRBJ2-5; a possible D gene is TRBD2 (5 bases). This CDR3 spans 13 amino acids. Looked up from germline, CDR1 is SGHAT and CDR2 is FQNNGV. V lost 3 bases and J 11 bases, leaving 16 bases between the germline ends. The CDR3 DNA is TGTGCCAGCAGCTTCGGCGCATTGAGGGAGCAGTACTTC. As protein: CASSFGALREQYF.

The V and J genes are TRBV25-1 and TRBJ1-2; D unresolved. Germline assignment: CDR1 MGHDK and CDR2 SYGVNS. This CDR3 has 14 residues. V lost 2 bases and J lost 0, with 7 bases in between. The CDR3 loop reads CASSEGQANYGYTF. In nucleotides, the CDR3 is TGTGCCAGCAGTGAAGGGCAGGCTAACTATGGCTACACCTTC.

The chain combines TRBV7-8 with TRBJ2-1; TRBD2 is a possible D gene (5 bases). V dropped 0 bases and J dropped 9 bases, with 6 bases sitting between them. Germline V gene data show CDR1 as SGHVS and CDR2 as FQNEAQ. This CDR3 comprises 12 residues. DNA for the CDR3: TGTGCCAGCAGCTTAGCGGCGGGTGAGCAGTTCTTC. Its protein product is CASSLAAGEQFF.

This sequence joins TRBV18 and TRBJ1-5; unclear D gene. CDR3 length equals 13 residues. Germline V gene lookup returns CDR1 KGHSH and CDR2 LQKENI. V lost 4 bases, J lost 6 bases, and 10 bases lay in between. Written as DNA, the CDR3 is TGTGCCAGCTCACGGACTTCGAGTCAGCCCCAGCATTTT. Its translation: CASSRTSSQPQHF.

Comments on this clone: Other DNA sequences in this specimen translate into the identical CDR3. The rearrangement uses TRBV5-1 and TRBJ2-1; D remains unclear. The germline V gene encodes CDR1 SGHRS and CDR2 YFSETQ. The CDR3 is 13 amino acids. Trimming left V 1 base short and J 3 bases short, with 5 bases between. Written as DNA, the CDR3 is TGCGCCAGCAGCTTGTCAGGCTACAATGAGCAGTTCTTC. Translation: CASSLSGYNEQFF.

The V call is TRBV11-2, the J call TRBJ2-7, with D unclear. V lost 3 bases, J lost 4 bases, and 13 bases lay in between. CDR1 is SGHAT, CDR2 FQNNGV, per germline. The CDR3 is 14 amino acids. The CDR3 nucleotides are TGTGCCAGCAGCTTTGTGTCTTCCCCGTACGAGCAGTACTTC. It is translated as CASSFVSSPYEQYF.

J is TRBJ2-5 and V is TRBV7-3; 8 nucleotides line up with TRBD1. Germline V gives CDR1 SGHTA, CDR2 FQGTGA. CDR3 length: 16 amino acids. V was pared by 5 bases and J by 5 bases, with 13 bases of the junction left unmatched. CDR3: CASSPTPGGSRETQYF. Written as DNA, the CDR3 is TGTGCCAGCAGCCCTACTCCAGGGGGCAGTAGGGAGACCCAGTACTTC.

The gene calls are TRBV7-2 and TRBJ2-7; a possible D gene is TRBD1 (5 bases). Germline CDR1 is SGHTA and CDR2 is FQGNSA. The CDR3 covers 14 residues. V was cut by 3 bases and J by 4 bases, with 13 bases left in between. CDR3 region: CASSLGGAAYEQYF. CDR3 sequence (DNA): TGTGCCAGCAGCTTGGGTGGGGCGGCTTACGAGCAGTACTTC.

V gene TRBV5-1 combines with J gene TRBJ1-4; no clear D. This CDR3 comprises 16 residues. The germline V gene encodes CDR1 SGHRS and CDR2 YFSETQ. Trimming took off 1 base at V and 7 bases at J, with 17 bases between the two ends. The DNA for the CDR3 is TGCGCCAGCAGCTTGAGGGTTGGGGAGGTCGGTGAAAAACTGTTTTTT. This codes for CASSLRVGEVGEKLFF.

V usage is TRBV29-1 and J usage is TRBJ2-7; the D gene is possibly TRBD2 (5 bases). The germline V gene has CDR1 SQVTM and CDR2 ANQGSEA. The CDR3 extends over 12 amino acids. Deletions cut 6 bases from V and 2 bases from J, with 11 bases between. The CDR3 loop is CSVKTGTYEQYF. The CDR3 DNA reads TGCAGCGTAAAAACGGGGACCTACGAGCAGTACTTC.